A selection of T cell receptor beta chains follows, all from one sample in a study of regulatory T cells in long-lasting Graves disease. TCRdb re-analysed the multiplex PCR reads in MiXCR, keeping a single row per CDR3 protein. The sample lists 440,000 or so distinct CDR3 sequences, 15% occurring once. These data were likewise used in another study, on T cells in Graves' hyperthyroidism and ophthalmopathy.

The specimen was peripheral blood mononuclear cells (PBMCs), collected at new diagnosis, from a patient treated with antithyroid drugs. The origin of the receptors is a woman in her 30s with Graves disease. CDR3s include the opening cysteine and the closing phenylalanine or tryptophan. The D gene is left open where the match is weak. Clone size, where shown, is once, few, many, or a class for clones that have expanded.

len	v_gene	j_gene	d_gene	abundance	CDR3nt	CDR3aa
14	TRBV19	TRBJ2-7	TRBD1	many	TGTGCCAGCAGCTCCGGGACAGGGGCCTACGAGCAGTACTTC	CASSSGTGAYEQYF
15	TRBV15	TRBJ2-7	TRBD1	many	TGTGCCACCAGCAGAGAGACAGGGGTGGTTAACGAGCAGTACTTC	CATSRETGVVNEQYF
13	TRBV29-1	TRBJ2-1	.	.	TGCAGCGTGAAGGGAGCCCAGTTCGGTGAGCAGTTCTTC	CSVKGAQFGEQFF
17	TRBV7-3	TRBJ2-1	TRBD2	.	TGTGCCAGCAGCTTAGGGGGTAAAGCGGGATCGTTTGGAGAGCAGTTCTTC	CASSLGGKAGSFGEQFF
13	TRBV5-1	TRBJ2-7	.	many	TGCGCCAGCAGCTTGGACAGGGAGTACGAGCAGTACTTC	CASSLDREYEQYF
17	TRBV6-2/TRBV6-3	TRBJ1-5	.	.	TGTGCCAGCAGTTCCGGCCCAGGGGTAAATAGCAATCAGCCCCAGCATTTT	CASSSGPGVNSNQPQHF
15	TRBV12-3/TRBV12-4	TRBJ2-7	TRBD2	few	TGTGCCAGCAGTTTAGGCGGGAGAGGGTCCTACGAGCAGTACTTC	CASSLGGRGSYEQYF
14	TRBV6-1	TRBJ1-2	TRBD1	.	TGTGCCAGCCGTAGAGGACAGGGGATATATGGCTACACCTTC	CASRRGQGIYGYTF
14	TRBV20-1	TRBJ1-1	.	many	TGCAGTGCGAAACCAGGGTCGGCGAACACTGAAGCTTTCTTT	CSAKPGSANTEAFF
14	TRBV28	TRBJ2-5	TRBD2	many	TGTGCCAGCAGCCCGACTAGCCGGATCGGGACCCAGTACTTC	CASSPTSRIGTQYF
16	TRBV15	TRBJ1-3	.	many	TGTGCCACCAGCAGAGGCCTGGGTACCTCTGGAAACACCATATATTTT	CATSRGLGTSGNTIYF
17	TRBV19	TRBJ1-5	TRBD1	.	TGTGCCAGTAGTACACGGGACAGTTCGAATAGCAATCAGCCCCAGCATTTT	CASSTRDSSNSNQPQHF
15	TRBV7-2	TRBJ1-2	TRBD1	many	TGTGCCAGCAGCTTAGACGGCGAAACAGGGGGGGGCTACACCTTC	CASSLDGETGGGYTF
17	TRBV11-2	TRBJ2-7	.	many	TGTGCCAGCAGCTTAGGACGGGGGGCGGGAGTTTCCTACGAGCAGTACTTC	CASSLGRGAGVSYEQYF
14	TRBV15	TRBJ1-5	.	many	TGTGCCACCAGCAGGGGGAGGGTCAATCAGCCCCAGCATTTT	CATSRGRVNQPQHF
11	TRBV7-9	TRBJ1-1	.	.	TGTGTCAGCAGCTTAGGGACTGAAGCTTTCTTT	CVSSLGTEAFF
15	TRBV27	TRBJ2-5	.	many	TGTGCCAGCACCCAAAGGGGAGGGGGTTGGGAGACCCAGTACTTC	CASTQRGGGWETQYF
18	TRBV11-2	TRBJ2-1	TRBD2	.	TGTGCCAGCAGCTCTCCCCGAACCGTAGCGGGAGGCTCAGATGAGCAGTTCTTC	CASSSPRTVAGGSDEQFF
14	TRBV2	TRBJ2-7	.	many	TGTGCCAGCAGTGAAGCGGGGGGTCCGTACGAGCAGTACTTC	CASSEAGGPYEQYF
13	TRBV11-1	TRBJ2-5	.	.	TGTGCCAGCAGCTTAGATCCTGAGGAGACCCAGTACTTC	CASSLDPEETQYF
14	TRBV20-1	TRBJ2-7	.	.	TGCAGTGCTAGAGATCCCGGCAAAACCTACGAGCAGTACTTC	CSARDPGKTYEQYF
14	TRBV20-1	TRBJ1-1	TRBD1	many	TGCAGTGCCCGGGACAGGGGTTCCTCAACTGAAGCTTTCTTT	CSARDRGSSTEAFF
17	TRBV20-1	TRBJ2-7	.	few	TGCAGTGCCGACGGACCAGCGGACATGGGGCAGTCCTACGAGCAGTACTTC	CSADGPADMGQSYEQYF
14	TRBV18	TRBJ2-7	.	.	TGTGCCAGCTCACCATCGGGGAGCCCCTACGAGCAGTACTTC	CASSPSGSPYEQYF
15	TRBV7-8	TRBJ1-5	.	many	TGTGCCAGCAGCTTAGCCAGAATTAGCAATCAGCCCCAGCATTTT	CASSLARISNQPQHF
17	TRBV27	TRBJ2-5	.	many	TGTGCCAGCAGTATCATAGGGGGATTCCGGGTCCAAGAGACCCAGTACTTC	CASSIIGGFRVQETQYF
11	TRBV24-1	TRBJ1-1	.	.	TGTGCCACTAAATTCGGGACTGAAGCTTTCTTT	CATKFGTEAFF
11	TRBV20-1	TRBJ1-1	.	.	TGCAGTGCTCTCCTGAACACTGAAGCTTTCTTT	CSALLNTEAFF
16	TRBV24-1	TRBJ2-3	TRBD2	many	TGTGCCACCAGTGACCGTACTAGCGGGAGTGCTGATACGCAGTATTTT	CATSDRTSGSADTQYF
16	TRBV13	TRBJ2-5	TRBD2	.	TGTGCCAGCAGCCCTAGGGGCCTAGCGGGACAAGAGACCCAGTACTTC	CASSPRGLAGQETQYF
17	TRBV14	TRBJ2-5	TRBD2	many	TGTGCCAGCAGCCAAGATCTGGGGACTAGCCGACAAGAGACCCAGTACTTC	CASSQDLGTSRQETQYF
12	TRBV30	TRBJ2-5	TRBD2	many	TGTGCCTGGAAACGGGGGGGAGAGACCCAGTACTTC	CAWKRGGETQYF
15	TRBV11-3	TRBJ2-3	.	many	TGTGCCAGCAGCTACCCCCGTGAAGTTCCGGATACGCAGTATTTT	CASSYPREVPDTQYF
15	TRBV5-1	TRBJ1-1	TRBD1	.	TGCGCCAGCAGCCGGGACAGTCATTTGAACACTGAAGCTTTCTTT	CASSRDSHLNTEAFF
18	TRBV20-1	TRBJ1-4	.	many	TGCAGTGCCTCATATCCGGGGGGGTCCGGGGCAACTAATGAAAAACTGTTTTTT	CSASYPGGSGATNEKLFF
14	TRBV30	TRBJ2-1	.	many	TGTGCCTGGAGTGGACTAATACCCTACAATGAGCAGTTCTTC	CAWSGLIPYNEQFF
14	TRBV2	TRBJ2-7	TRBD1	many	TGTGCCAGCAGTAGGGGACAGGGGGCCTACGAGCAGTACTTC	CASSRGQGAYEQYF
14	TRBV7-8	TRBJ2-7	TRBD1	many	TGTGCCAGCAGCTCATACAGGGGGCCTGGCGAGCAGTACTTC	CASSSYRGPGEQYF
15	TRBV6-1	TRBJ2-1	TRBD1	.	TGTGCCAGCAGTGCGGGAACTGGGGACAGACAAGCGCAATTCTTC	CASSAGTGDRQAQFF
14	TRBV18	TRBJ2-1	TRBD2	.	TGTGCCAGCTCACCGGCGGGAGGGTTGGATGAGCAGTTCTTC	CASSPAGGLDEQFF
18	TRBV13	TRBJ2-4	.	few	TGTGCCAGCAGCTACCCGGGCAGGCGGCCTCGCGCCAAAAACATTCAGTACTTC	CASSYPGRRPRAKNIQYF